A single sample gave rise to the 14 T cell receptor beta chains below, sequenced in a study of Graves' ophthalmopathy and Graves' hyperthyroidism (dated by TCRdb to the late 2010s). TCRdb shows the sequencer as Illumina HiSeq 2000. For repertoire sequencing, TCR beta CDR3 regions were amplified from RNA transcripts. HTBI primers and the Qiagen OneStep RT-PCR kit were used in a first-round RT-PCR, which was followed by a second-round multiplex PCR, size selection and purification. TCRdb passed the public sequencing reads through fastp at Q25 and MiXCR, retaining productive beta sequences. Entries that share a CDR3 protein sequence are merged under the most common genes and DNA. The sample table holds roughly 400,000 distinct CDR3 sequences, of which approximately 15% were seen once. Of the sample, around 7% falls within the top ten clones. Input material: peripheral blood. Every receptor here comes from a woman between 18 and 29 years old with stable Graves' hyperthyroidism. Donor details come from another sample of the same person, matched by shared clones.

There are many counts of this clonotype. The CDR3 sequence: CSARDQNTEAFF. The DNA of the CDR3 is TGCAGTGCTAGGGATCAGAACACTGAAGCTTTCTTT. The rearrangement links TRBV20-1 to TRBJ1-1; D is unresolved. This CDR3 comprises 12 residues. Per the germline V gene, CDR1 is DFQATT and CDR2 is SNEGSKA (reference sequence). V lost 3 bases to trimming and J lost 1 base, with 6 bases between them.

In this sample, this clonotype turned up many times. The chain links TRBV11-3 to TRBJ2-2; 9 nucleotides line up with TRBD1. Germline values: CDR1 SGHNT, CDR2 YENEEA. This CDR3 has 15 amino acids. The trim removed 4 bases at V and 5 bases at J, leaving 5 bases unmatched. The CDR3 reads CASSSRDRATGELFF. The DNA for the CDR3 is TGTGCCAGCAGCTCCCGGGACAGGGCAACCGGGGAGCTGTTTTTT.

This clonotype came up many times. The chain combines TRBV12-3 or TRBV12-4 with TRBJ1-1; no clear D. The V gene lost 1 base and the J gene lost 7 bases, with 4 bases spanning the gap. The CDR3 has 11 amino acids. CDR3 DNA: TGTGCCAGCAGTTTAGTTGGTGAAGCTTTCTTT. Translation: CASSLVGEAFF.

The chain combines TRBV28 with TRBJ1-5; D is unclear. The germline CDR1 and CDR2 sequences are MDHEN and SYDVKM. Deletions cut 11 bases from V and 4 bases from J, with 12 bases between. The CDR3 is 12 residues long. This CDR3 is CAGTLPNQPQHF. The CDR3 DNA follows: TGTGCCGGCACCCTACCTAATCAGCCCCAGCATTTT.

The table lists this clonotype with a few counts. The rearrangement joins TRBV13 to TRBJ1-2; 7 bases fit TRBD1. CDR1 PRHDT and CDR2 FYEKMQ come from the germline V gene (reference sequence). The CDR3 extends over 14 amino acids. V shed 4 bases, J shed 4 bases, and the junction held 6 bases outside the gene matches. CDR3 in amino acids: CASSSDRVGYGYTF. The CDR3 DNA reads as TGTGCCAGCAGCTCAGACAGGGTCGGCTATGGCTACACCTTC.

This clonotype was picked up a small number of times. CDR3 in DNA: TGTGCCAGCAGTTTGCCCCGGCTGTTCCAGGGGCGTCGGACTGAAGCTTTCTTT. Protein sequence: CASSLPRLFQGRRTEAFF. The V call is TRBV12-3 or TRBV12-4, the J call TRBJ1-1; a weak D match, TRBD1 (6 bases). There are 18 residues in the CDR3. V shed 3 bases and J shed 5 bases, with 25 bases lying between them.

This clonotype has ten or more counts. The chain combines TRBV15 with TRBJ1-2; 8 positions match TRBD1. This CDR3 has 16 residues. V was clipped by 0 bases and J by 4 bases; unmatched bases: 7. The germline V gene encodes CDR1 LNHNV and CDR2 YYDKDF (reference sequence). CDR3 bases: TGTGCCACCAGCAGAGACCTGACAGGGGTCTTCTATGGCTACACCTTC. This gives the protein CATSRDLTGVFYGYTF. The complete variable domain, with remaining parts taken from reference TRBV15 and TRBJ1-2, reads DAMVIQNPRYQVTQFGKPVTLSCSQTLNHNVMYWYQQKSSQAPKLLFHYYDKDFNNEADTPDNFQSRRPNTSFCFLDIRSPGLGDTAMYLCATSRDLTGVFYGYTFGSGTRLTVV.

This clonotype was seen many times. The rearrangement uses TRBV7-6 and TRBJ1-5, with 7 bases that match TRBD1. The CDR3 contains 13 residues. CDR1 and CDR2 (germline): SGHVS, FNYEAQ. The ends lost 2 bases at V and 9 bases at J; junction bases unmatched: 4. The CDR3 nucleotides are TGTGCCAGCAGCTTAAAACGGGACAGGCCCCAGCATTTT. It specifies CASSLKRDRPQHF. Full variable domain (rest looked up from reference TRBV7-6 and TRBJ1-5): GAGVSQSPRYKVTKRGQDVALRCDPISGHVSLYWYRQALGQGPEFLTYFNYEAQQDKSGLPNDRFSAERPEGSISTLTIQRTEQRDSAMYRCASSLKRDRPQHFGDGTRLSIL.

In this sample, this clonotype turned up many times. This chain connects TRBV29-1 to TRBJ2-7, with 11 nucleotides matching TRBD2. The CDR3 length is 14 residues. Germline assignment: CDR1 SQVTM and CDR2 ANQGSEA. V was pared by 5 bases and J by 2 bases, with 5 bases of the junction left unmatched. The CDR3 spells CSVSTSGGTYEQYF. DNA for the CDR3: TGCAGCGTTTCAACTAGCGGGGGCACCTACGAGCAGTACTTC.

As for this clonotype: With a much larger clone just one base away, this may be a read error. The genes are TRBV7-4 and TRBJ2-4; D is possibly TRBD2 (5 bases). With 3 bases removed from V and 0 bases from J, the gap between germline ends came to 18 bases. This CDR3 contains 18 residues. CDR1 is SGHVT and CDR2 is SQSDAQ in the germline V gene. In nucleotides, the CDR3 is TGTGCCAGCAGCTTTCCCTCTAGGCGAGCGGCAGCCAAAAACATTCAGTACTTC. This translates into CASSFPSRRAAAKNIQYF. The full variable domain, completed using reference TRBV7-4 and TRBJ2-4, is GAGVSQSPRYKVAKRGRDVALRCDSISGHVTLYWYRQTLGQGSEVLTYSQSDAQRDKSGRPSGRFSAERPERSVSTLKIQRTEQGDSAVYLCASSFPSRRAAAKNIQYFGAGTRLSVL.

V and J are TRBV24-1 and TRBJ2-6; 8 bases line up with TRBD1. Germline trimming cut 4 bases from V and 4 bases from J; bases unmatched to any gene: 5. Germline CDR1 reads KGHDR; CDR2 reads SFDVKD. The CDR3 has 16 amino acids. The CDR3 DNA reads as TGTGCCACCAGTGACCCGGGACAGGACGGGGCCAACGTCCTGACTTTC. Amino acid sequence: CATSDPGQDGANVLTF.

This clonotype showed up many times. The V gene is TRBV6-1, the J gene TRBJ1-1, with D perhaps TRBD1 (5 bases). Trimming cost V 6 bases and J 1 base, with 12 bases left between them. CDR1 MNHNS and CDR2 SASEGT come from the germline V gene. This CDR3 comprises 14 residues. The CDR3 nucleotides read TGTGCCAGCAGAATCGGGGGTGGGAACACTGAAGCTTTCTTT. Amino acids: CASRIGGGNTEAFF.

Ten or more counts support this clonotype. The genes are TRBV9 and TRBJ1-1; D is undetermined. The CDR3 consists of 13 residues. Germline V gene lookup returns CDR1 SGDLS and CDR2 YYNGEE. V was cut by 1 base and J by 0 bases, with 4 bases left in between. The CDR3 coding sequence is TGTGCCAGCAGCGTATACCTGAACACTGAAGCTTTCTTT. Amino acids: CASSVYLNTEAFF.

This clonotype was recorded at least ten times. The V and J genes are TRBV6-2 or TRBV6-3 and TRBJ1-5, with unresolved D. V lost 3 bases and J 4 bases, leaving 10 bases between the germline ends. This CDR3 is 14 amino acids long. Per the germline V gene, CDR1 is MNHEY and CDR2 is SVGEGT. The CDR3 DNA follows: TGTGCCAGCAGTTATGTAACAAAGAATCAGCCCCAGCATTTT. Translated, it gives CASSYVTKNQPQHF.